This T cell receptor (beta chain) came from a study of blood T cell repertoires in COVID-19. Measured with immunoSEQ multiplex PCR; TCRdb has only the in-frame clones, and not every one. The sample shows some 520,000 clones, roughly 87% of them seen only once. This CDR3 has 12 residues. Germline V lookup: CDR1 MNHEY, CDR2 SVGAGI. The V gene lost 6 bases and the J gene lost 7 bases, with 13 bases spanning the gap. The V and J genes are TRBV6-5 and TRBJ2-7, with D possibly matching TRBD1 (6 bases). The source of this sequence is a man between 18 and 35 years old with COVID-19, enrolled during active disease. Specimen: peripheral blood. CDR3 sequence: CASSYTGMEQYF. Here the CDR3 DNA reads TGTGCCAGCAGCTATACAGGGATGGAGCAGTACTTC.